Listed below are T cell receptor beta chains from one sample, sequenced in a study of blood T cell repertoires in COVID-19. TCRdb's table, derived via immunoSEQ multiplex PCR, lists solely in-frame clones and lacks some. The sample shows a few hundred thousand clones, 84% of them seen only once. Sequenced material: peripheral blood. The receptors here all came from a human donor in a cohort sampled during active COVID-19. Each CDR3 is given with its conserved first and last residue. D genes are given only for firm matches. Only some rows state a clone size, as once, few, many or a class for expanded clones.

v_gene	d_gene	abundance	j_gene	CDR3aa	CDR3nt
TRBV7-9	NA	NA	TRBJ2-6	CASSLAYGNSGANVLTF	TGTGCCAGCAGCTTAGCATACGGGAACTCTGGGGCCAACGTCCTGACTTTC
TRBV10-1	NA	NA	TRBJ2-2	CASRRGDAGELFF	TGCGCCAGCCGCCGAGGTGACGCCGGGGAGCTGTTTTTT
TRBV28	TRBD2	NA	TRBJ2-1	CASSLTPGAGGPDEQFF	TGTGCCAGCAGTTTAACTCCCGGGGCGGGAGGGCCCGATGAGCAGTTCTTC
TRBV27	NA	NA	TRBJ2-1	CASSFSRTGLYNEQFF	TGTGCCAGCAGTTTTTCCAGAACAGGGTTGTACAATGAGCAGTTCTTC
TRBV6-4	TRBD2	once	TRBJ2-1	CASSERLANEQFF	TGTGCCAGCAGTGAGAGACTAGCGAATGAGCAGTTCTTC
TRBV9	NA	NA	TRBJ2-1	CASSVAGAVRNEQFF	TGTGCCAGCAGCGTAGCAGGGGCAGTAAGGAATGAGCAGTTCTTC
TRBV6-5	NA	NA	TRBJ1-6	CASSYNYRVSSPLHF	TGTGCCAGCAGTTATAATTACAGGGTCAGTTCACCCCTCCACTTT
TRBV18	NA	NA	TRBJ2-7	CASSARKDTTGTYEQYF	TGTGCCAGCTCAGCTCGAAAGGACACGACTGGGACCTACGAGCAGTACTTC
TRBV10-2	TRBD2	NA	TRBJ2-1	CASRGGGGLASPYNEQFF	TGCGCCAGCAGGGGGGGCGGGGGACTAGCGTCTCCCTACAATGAGCAGTTCTTC
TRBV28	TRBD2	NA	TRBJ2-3	CASWTSGSTDTQYF	TGTGCCAGCTGGACTAGCGGGAGCACAGATACGCAGTATTTT
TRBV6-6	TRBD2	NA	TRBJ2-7	CASSRPTGTSGYEQYF	TGTGCCAGCAGTCGTCCGACCGGGACTAGCGGCTACGAGCAGTACTTC
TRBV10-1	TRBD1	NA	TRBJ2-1	CASSVYQGANEQFF	TGCGCCAGCAGTGTATATCAGGGGGCTAATGAGCAGTTCTTC
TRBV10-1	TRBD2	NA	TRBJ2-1	CASIGGAGKVNEQFF	TGCGCCAGCATCGGGGGGGCAGGGAAAGTCAATGAGCAGTTCTTC
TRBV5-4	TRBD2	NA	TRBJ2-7	CASSLVTSGRGEQYF	TGTGCCAGCAGCTTGGTGACTAGCGGGAGAGGAGAGCAGTACTTC
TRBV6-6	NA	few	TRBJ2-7	CASSSGQTYEQYF	TGTGCCAGCAGTTCAGGACAGACCTACGAGCAGTACTTC
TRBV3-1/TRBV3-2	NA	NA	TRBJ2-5	CASSQEAEGGVETQYF	TGTGCCAGCAGCCAAGAGGCGGAGGGCGGGGTAGAGACCCAGTACTTC
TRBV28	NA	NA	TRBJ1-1	CASSFVQVGMNTEAFF	TGTGCCAGCAGTTTCGTACAGGTGGGCATGAACACTGAAGCTTTCTTT
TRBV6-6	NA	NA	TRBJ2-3	CASRGLRTDTQYF	TGTGCCAGCAGGGGGCTAAGAACAGATACGCAGTATTTT
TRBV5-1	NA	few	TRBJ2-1	CASSIGDSSYNEQFF	TGCGCCAGCAGCATCGGGGATAGCTCCTACAATGAGCAGTTCTTC
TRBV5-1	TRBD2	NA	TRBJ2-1	CASSFGIGTSGRDEQFF	TGCGCCAGCAGCTTCGGGATCGGGACTAGCGGGAGAGATGAGCAGTTCTTC
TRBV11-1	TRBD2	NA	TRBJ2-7	CASSSSGRGSYEQYF	TGTGCCAGCAGCTCTAGCGGGAGGGGTTCCTACGAGCAGTACTTC
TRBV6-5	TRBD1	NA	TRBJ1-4	CASSRQGATNEKLFF	TGTGCCAGCAGTCGACAGGGGGCGACTAATGAAAAACTGTTTTTT
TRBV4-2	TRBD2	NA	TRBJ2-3	CASSLTWREVSTDTQYF	TGTGCCAGCAGCCTTACCTGGCGGGAGGTTTCCACAGATACGCAGTATTTT
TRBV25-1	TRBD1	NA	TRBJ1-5	CASSEDRTGAYSNQPQHF	TGTGCCAGCAGTGAAGACAGGACAGGCGCATATAGCAATCAGCCCCAGCATTTT
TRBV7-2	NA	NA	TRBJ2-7	CASSLDFYEQYF	TGTGCCAGCAGCTTGGACTTCTACGAGCAGTACTTC
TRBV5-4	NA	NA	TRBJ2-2	CASSQNTGELFF	TGTGCCAGCAGCCAGAACACCGGGGAGCTGTTTTTT
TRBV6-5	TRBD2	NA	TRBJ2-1	CASSREGVYNEQFF	TGTGCCAGCAGTAGGGAGGGAGTCTACAATGAGCAGTTCTTC
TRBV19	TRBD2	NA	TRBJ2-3	CASTGSGRQDTQYF	TGTGCCAGTACGGGAAGCGGGAGGCAAGATACGCAGTATTTT
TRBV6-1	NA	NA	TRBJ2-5	CASSEVRRVGETQYF	TGTGCCAGCAGTGAAGTAAGGAGGGTCGGGGAGACCCAGTACTTC
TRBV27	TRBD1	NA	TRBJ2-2	CASSRAQGALTGELFF	TGTGCCAGCAGCCGTGCACAGGGGGCTCTCACCGGGGAGCTGTTTTTT
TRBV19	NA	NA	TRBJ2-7	CASKGRRDREAYEQYF	TGTGCCAGTAAGGGACGGAGGGACCGGGAAGCCTACGAGCAGTACTTC
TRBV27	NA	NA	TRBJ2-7	CASSPHSDSHEQYF	TGTGCCAGCAGCCCTCACTCGGACAGCCACGAGCAGTACTTC
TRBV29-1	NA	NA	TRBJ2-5	CSVDPGGRETQYF	TGCAGCGTTGACCCAGGGGGGCGCGAGACCCAGTACTTC
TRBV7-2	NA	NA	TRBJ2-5	CASSLMGHNQETQYF	TGTGCCAGCAGCTTAATGGGCCACAACCAAGAGACCCAGTACTTC
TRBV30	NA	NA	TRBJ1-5	CAWSKPGQYSQPQHF	TGTGCCTGGAGTAAGCCCGGACAGTATAGTCAGCCCCAGCATTTT
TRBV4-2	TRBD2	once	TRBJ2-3	CASSQGGGEGRDTQYF	TGTGCCAGCAGCCAAGGAGGCGGGGAGGGCCGAGATACGCAGTATTTT
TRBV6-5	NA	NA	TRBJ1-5	CASHQESSNQPQHF	TGTGCCAGTCATCAGGAATCCAGCAATCAGCCCCAGCATTTT
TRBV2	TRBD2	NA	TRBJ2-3	CASRPGLGTDTQYF	TGTGCCAGCAGACCGGGACTAGGGACCGATACGCAGTATTTT
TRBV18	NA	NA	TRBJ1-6	CASSPQGAAPFDGSPLHF	TGTGCCAGCTCACCTCAGGGTGCGGCTCCTTTTGATGGTTCACCCCTCCACTTT
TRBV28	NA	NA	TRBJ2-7	CASSQLTDLNEQYF	TGTGCCAGCAGTCAATTGACAGATTTGAACGAGCAGTACTTC
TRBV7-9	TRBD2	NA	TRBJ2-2	CASSLAVLADTGELFF	TGTGCCAGCAGCTTAGCTGTCCTAGCGGATACCGGGGAGCTGTTTTTT
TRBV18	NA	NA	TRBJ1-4	CASSQQGGTNEKLFF	TGTGCCAGCTCACAACAGGGAGGGACTAATGAAAAACTGTTTTTT
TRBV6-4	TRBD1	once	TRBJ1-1	CASRPGTGRENTEAFF	TGTGCCAGCCGTCCCGGGACAGGGCGGGAGAACACTGAAGCTTTCTTT
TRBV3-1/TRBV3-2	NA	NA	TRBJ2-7	CASSRTVREQYF	TGTGCCAGCAGCCGGACAGTCCGCGAGCAGTACTTC
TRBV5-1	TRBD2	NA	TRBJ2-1	CASSYSSGAYNEQFF	TGCGCCAGCAGCTACTCTAGCGGGGCCTACAATGAGCAGTTCTTC
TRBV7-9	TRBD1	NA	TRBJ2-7	CASSLGTGATYEQYF	TGTGCCAGCAGCTTAGGGACAGGGGCTACCTACGAGCAGTACTTC
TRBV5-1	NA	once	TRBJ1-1	CASTWTDSNTEAFF	TGCGCCAGCACCTGGACAGACTCGAACACTGAAGCTTTCTTT
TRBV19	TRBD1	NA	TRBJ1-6	CASSITGGNSPLHF	TGTGCCAGTAGTATAACAGGGGGCAATTCACCCCTCCACTTT
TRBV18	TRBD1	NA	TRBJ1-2	CASSPYGQGALPAYGYTF	TGTGCCAGCTCGCCGTATGGACAGGGGGCCCTCCCTGCCTATGGCTACACCTTC
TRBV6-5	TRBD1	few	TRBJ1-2	CASKLHETGDYTF	TGTGCCAGCAAACTACACGAGACAGGGGACTACACCTTC